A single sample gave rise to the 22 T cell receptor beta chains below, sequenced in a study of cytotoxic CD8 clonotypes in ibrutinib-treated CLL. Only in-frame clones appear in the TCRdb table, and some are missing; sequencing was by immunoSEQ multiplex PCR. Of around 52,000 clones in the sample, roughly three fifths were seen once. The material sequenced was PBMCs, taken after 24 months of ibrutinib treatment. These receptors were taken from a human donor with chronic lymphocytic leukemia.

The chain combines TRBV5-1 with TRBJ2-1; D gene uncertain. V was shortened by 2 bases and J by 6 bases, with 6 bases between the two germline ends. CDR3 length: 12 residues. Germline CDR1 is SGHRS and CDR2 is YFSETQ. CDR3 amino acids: CASSFWGNEQFF. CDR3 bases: TGCGCCAGCAGCTTTTGGGGCAATGAGCAGTTCTTC.

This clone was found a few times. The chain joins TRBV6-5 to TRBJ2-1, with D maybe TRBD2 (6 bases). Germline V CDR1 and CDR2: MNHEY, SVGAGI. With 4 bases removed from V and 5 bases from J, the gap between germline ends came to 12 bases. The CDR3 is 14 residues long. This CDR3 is CASSSTGGNNEQFF. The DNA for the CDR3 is TGTGCCAGCAGTTCAACCGGGGGAAACAATGAGCAGTTCTTC.

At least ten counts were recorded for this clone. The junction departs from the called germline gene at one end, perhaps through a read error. This CDR3 is CASNTIGLAMHF. The CDR3 nucleotides are TGTGCCAGCAATACGATCGGACTAGCAATGCACTTC. The genes are TRBV28 and TRBJ2-7, with TRBD2 matching 8 bases. The CDR3 spans 12 residues. CDR1 is MDHEN, CDR2 SYDVKM, per germline.

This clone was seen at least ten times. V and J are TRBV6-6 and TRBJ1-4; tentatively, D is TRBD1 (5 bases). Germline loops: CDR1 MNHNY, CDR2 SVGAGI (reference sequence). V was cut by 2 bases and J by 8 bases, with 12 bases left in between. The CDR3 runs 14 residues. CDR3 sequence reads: CASSYGRVGEKLFF. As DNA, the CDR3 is TGTGCCAGCAGTTACGGCAGGGTCGGCGAAAAACTGTTTTTT.

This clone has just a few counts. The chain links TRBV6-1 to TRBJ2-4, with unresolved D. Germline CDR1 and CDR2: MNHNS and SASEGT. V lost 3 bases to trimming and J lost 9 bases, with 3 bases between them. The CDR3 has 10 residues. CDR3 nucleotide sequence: TGTGCCAGCAGTGAGGGCATTCAGTACTTC. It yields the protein CASSEGIQYF.

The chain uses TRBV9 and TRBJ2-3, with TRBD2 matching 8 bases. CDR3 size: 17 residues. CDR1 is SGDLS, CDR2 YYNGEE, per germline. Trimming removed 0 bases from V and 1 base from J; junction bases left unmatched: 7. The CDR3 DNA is TGTGCCAGCAGCGTAGCCACAGCGGGGGCCCGCACAGATACGCAGTATTTT. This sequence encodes CASSVATAGARTDTQYF.

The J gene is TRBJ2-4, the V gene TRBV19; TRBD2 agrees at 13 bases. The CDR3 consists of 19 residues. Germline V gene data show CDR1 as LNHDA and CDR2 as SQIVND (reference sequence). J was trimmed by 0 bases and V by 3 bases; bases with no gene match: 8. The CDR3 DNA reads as TGTGCCAGTAGTATTAGGTCGGGACTAGCGGGAATAGCCAAAAACATTCAGTACTTC. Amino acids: CASSIRSGLAGIAKNIQYF.

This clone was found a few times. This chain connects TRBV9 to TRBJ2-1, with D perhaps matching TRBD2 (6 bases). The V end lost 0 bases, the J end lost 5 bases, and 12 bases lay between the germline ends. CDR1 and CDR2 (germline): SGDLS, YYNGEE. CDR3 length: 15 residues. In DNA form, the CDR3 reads TGTGCCAGCAGCGTAGGGAGCGGGCGAGACAATGAGCAGTTCTTC. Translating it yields CASSVGSGRDNEQFF.

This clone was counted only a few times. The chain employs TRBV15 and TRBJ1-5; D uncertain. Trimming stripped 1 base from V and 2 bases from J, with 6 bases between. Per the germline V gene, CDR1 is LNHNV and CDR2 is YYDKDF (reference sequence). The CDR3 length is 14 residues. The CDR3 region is CATSRGGGNQPQHF. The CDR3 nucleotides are TGTGCCACCAGCAGAGGCGGTGGCAATCAGCCCCAGCATTTT.

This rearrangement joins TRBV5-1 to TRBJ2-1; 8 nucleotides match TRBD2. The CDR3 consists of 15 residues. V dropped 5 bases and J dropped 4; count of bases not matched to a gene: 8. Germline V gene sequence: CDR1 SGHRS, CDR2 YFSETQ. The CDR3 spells CASSDAGGRYNEQFF. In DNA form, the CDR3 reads TGCGCCAGCAGTGATGCGGGGGGACGTTACAATGAGCAGTTCTTC.

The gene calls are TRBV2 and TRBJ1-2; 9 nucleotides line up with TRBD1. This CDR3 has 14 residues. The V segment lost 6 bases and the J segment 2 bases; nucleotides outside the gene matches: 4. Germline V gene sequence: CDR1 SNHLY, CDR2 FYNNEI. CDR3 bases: TGTGCCAGCAGACACAGGGGGCCGAACTATGGCTACACCTTC. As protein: CASRHRGPNYGYTF.

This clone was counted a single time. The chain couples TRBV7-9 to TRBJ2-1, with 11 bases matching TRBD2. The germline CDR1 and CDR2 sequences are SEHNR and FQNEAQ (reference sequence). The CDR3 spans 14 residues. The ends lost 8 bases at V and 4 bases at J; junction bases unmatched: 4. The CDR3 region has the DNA TGTGCCAGCCGGGGACTAGCGGTATACAATGAGCAGTTCTTC. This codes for CASRGLAVYNEQFF.

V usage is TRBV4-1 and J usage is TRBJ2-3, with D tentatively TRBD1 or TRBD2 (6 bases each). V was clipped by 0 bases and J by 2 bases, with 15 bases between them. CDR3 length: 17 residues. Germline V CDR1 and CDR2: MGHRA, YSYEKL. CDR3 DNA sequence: TGCGCCAGCAGCCAAGATATCGGGGGCAGGGTCACAGATACGCAGTATTTT. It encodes CASSQDIGGRVTDTQYF.

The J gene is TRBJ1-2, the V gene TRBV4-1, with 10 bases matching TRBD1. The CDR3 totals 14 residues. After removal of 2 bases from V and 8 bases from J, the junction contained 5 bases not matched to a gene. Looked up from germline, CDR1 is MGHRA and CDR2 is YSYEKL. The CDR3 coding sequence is TGCGCCAGCAGCCAAACCGGGACAGGGGTGGGCTACACCTTC. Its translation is CASSQTGTGVGYTF.

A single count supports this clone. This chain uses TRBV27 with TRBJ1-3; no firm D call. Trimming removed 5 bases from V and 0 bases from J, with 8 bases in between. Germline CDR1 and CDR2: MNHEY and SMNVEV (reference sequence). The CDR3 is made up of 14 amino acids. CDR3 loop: CASSPISSGNTIYF. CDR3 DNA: TGTGCCAGCAGTCCGATCTCCTCTGGAAACACCATATATTTT.

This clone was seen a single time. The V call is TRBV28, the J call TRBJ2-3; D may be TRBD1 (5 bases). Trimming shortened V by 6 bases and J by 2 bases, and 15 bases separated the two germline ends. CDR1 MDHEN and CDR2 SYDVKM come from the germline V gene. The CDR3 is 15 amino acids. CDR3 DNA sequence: TGTGCCAGCAGCACCACAAGGGGAAACACAGATACGCAGTATTTT. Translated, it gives CASSTTRGNTDTQYF.

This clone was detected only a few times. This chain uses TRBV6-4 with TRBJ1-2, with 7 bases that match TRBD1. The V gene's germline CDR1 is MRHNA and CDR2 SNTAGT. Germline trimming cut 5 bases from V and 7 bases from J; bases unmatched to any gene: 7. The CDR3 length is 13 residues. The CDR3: CASSYTGDRGYTF. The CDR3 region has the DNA TGTGCCAGCAGTTATACAGGGGATCGTGGCTACACCTTC.

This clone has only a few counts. CDR3 coding DNA: TGTGCCAGCAGCTTGCGCTTAACTAGCGGAGGCAATGAGCAGTTCTTC. It encodes CASSLRLTSGGNEQFF. The chain carries TRBV5-6 and TRBJ2-1, with 8 nucleotides matching TRBD2. The CDR3 is made up of 16 amino acids. Losses at the gene ends were 1 base for V and 6 bases for J; bases not matched to a gene: 9. Germline V gene lookup returns CDR1 SGHDT and CDR2 YYEEEE. The variable domain in full, completed from reference TRBV5-6 and TRBJ2-1, reads DAGVTQSPTHLIKTRGQQVTLRCSPKSGHDTVSWYQQALGQGPQFIFQYYEEEERQRGNFPDRFSGHQFPNYSSELNVNALLLGDSALYLCASSLRLTSGGNEQFFGPGTRLTVL.

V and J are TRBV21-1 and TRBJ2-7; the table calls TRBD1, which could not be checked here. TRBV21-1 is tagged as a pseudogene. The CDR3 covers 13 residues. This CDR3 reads CASSGAGPYEQYF. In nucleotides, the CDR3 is TGTGCCAGCAGCGGGGCAGGACCTTACGAGCAGTACTTC.

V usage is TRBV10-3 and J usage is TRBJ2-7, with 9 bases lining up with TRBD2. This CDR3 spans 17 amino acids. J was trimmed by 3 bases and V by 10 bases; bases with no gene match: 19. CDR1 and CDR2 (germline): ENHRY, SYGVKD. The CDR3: CATGSDGGRAQYYEQYF. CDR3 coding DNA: TGTGCCACCGGGTCGGATGGCGGGAGGGCTCAGTACTACGAGCAGTACTTC.

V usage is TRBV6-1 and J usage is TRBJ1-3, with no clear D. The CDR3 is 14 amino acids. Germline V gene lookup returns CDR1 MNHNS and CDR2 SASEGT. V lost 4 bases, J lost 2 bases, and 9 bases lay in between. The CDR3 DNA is TGTGCCAGCAGTGGCATCGGCACTGGAAACACCATATATTTT. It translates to CASSGIGTGNTIYF.

CDR3 in DNA: TGTGCCAGCAGCCAAGCCGGGACAGGGATAACAGATACGCAGTATTTT. Encoded protein: CASSQAGTGITDTQYF. The V gene is TRBV4-2, the J gene TRBJ2-3; 9 bases fit TRBD1. The V gene's germline CDR1 is LGHNA and CDR2 YNFKEQ. CDR3 length equals 16 residues. V was pared by 1 base and J by 3 bases, with 5 bases of the junction left unmatched.